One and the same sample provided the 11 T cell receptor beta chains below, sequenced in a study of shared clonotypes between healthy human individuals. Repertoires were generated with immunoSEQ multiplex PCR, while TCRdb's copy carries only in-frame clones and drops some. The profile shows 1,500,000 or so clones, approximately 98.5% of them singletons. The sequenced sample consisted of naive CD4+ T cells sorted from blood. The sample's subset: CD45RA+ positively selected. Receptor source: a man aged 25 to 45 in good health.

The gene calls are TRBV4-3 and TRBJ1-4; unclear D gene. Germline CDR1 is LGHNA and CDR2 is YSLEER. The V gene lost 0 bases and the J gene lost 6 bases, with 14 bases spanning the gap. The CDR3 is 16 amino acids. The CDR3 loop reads CASSQDWQRVDEKLFF. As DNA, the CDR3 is TGCGCCAGCAGCCAAGATTGGCAGCGTGTTGATGAAAAACTGTTTTTT.

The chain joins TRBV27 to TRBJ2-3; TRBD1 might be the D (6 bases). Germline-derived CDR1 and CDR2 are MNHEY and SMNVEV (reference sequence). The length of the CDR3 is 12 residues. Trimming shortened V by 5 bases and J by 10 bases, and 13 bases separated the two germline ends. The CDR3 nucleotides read TGTGCCAGCAGTCTCTCGACAGGAGCGCAGTATTTT. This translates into CASSLSTGAQYF.

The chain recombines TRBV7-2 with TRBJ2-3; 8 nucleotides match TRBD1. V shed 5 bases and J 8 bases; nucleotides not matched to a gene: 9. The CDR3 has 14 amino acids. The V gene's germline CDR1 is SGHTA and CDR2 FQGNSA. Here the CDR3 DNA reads TGTGCCAGCAGCCCCCAGCAGGGGGCTGGTACGCAGTATTTT. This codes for CASSPQQGAGTQYF.

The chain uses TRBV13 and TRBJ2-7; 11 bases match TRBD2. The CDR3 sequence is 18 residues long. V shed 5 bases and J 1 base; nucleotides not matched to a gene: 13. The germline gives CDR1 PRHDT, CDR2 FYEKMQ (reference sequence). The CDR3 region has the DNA TGTGCCAGCAGCCCCCGGATAGCGGGAGGGCCTACGTCCTACGAGCAGTACTTC. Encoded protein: CASSPRIAGGPTSYEQYF.

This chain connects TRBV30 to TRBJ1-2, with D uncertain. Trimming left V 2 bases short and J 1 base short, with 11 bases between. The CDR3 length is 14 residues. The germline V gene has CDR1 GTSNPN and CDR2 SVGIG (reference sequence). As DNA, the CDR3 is TGTGCCTGGAGTTCCCGACACAGTAACTATGGCTACACCTTC. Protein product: CAWSSRHSNYGYTF.

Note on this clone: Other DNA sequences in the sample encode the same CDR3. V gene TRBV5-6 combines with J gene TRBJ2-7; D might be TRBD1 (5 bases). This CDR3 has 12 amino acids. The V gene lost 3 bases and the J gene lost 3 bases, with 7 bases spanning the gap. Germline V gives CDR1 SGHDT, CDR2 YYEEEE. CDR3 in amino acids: CASSSTGYEQYF. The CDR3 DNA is TGTGCCAGCAGCTCCACAGGCTACGAGCAGTACTTC.

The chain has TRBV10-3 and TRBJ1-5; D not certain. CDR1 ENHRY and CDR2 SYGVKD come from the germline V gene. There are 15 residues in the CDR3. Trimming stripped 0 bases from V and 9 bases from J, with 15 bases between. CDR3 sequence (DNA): TGTGCCATCAGTGAGTCGTCAGTTCGGTGGCTGCCCCAGCATTTT. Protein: CAISESSVRWLPQHF.

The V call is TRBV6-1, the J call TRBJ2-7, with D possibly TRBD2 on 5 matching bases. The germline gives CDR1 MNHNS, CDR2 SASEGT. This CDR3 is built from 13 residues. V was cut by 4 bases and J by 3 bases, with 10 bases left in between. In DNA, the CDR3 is TGTGCCAGCAGTGGTTTCGGGGTCTACGAGCAGTACTTC. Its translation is CASSGFGVYEQYF.

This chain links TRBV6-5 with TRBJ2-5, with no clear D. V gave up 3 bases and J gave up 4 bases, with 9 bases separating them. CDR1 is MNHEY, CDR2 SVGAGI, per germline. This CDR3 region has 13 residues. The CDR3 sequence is CASSYGSAETQYF. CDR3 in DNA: TGTGCCAGCAGTTATGGGTCAGCAGAGACCCAGTACTTC.

CDR3 coding DNA: TGCGCCAGCAGCTTCGCCGGGTACGGAAACACCATATATTTT. It specifies CASSFAGYGNTIYF. The chain uses TRBV5-1 and TRBJ1-3; D remains ambiguous. The CDR3 is made up of 14 amino acids. V lost 2 bases, J lost 4 bases, and 10 bases lay in between. Per the germline V gene, CDR1 is SGHRS and CDR2 is YFSETQ.

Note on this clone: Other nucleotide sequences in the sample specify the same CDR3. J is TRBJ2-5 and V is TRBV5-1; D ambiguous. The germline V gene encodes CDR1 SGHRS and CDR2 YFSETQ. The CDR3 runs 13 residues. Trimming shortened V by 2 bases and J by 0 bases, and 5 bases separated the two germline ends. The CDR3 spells CASSFGHQETQYF. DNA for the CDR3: TGCGCCAGCAGCTTCGGGCACCAAGAGACCCAGTACTTC.